The T cell receptor beta chain described here comes from a study of T cell repertoires in cytomegalovirus infection. MiXCR, run by TCRdb on the reads, gives a single entry per CDR3 protein. The data contain about 400,000 distinct CDR3 sequences, about 35% of them singletons. As regards this clonotype: The antigen remains unidentified. Possible read error: a much larger clone is one base away.

CDR3 length: 16 residues. Trimming removed 5 bases at V and 5 bases at J, with 21 bases between. Germline-derived CDR1 and CDR2 are SGHTA and FQGNSA. The specimen comprised cultured PBMCs, sampled from culture after CMV antigen stimulation. The chain is built from TRBV7-2 and TRBJ2-5, with D possibly TRBD1 on 5 matching bases. The receptor's source is a human donor in good health (CMV status not recorded). Some clones in this sample may be carry-over from other donors' samples. CDR3 sequence (DNA): TGTGCCAGCAGCCCCAAAGGGGATACAGTGGGGGAGACCCAGTACTTC. Translating it yields CASSPKGDTVGETQYF.